A selection of T cell receptor beta chains follows, all from one sample in a study of T cell repertoires in cytomegalovirus infection. MiXCR, applied by TCRdb to the reads, yields one record per CDR3 protein. The data hold around 260,000 distinct CDR3 sequences, with approximately 9.1% observed a single time. Sequencing input: PBMCs. The receptors stem from a human donor in good health (CMV status not recorded). Some clones in this sample may be carry-over from other donors' samples. Both conserved end residues are part of each CDR3. Fields, in order: J gene, D gene, clone size, V gene, CDR3 protein, CDR3 DNA. The D gene is left open where the match is weak. Clone size is stated in some rows and not others, as once, few, many or a class when expanded.

j_gene: TRBJ2-6; d_gene: -; abundance: few; v_gene: TRBV28; CDR3aa: CASIQGSGANVLTF; CDR3nt: TGTGCCAGCATTCAGGGGAGCGGGGCCAACGTCCTGACTTTC
j_gene: TRBJ2-6; d_gene: TRBD1; abundance: many; v_gene: TRBV12-3/TRBV12-4; CDR3aa: CASSLWTGGAGANVLTF; CDR3nt: TGTGCCAGCAGTTTGTGGACAGGGGGCGCTGGGGCCAACGTCCTGACTTTC
j_gene: TRBJ1-1; d_gene: -; abundance: many; v_gene: TRBV7-2; CDR3aa: CASSLDGAGWTEAFF; CDR3nt: TGTGCCAGCAGCTTAGACGGGGCAGGGTGGACTGAAGCTTTCTTT
j_gene: TRBJ2-1; d_gene: -; abundance: many; v_gene: TRBV6-2/TRBV6-3; CDR3aa: CATLRDTAYNEQFF; CDR3nt: TGTGCCACTCTCCGGGACACCGCCTACAATGAGCAGTTCTTC
j_gene: TRBJ2-2; d_gene: -; abundance: few; v_gene: TRBV5-4; CDR3aa: CASSPLGGGHTGELFF; CDR3nt: TGTGCCAGCAGCCCGTTGGGCGGGGGACATACCGGGGAGCTGTTTTTT
j_gene: TRBJ2-4; d_gene: -; abundance: many; v_gene: TRBV7-2; CDR3aa: CASSSAALAKNIQYF; CDR3nt: TGTGCCAGCAGCTCAGCAGCCTTAGCCAAAAACATTCAGTACTTC
j_gene: TRBJ1-2; d_gene: -; abundance: -; v_gene: TRBV18; CDR3aa: CASRGVSNYGYTF; CDR3nt: TGTGCCAGTCGAGGTGTTTCTAACTATGGCTACACCTTC
j_gene: TRBJ2-7; d_gene: TRBD1; abundance: many; v_gene: TRBV7-2; CDR3aa: CASSSWDRGSYEQYF; CDR3nt: TGTGCCAGCAGCTCATGGGACAGGGGCTCCTACGAGCAGTACTTC
j_gene: TRBJ1-6; d_gene: TRBD1; abundance: once; v_gene: TRBV28; CDR3aa: CASSADRAPQSPLHF; CDR3nt: TGTGCCAGCAGTGCTGACAGGGCCCCCCAGTCACCCCTCCACTTT
j_gene: TRBJ2-7; d_gene: TRBD2; abundance: many; v_gene: TRBV12-3/TRBV12-4; CDR3aa: CASSFRAGDYEQYF; CDR3nt: TGTGCCAGCAGTTTTAGAGCGGGGGACTACGAGCAGTACTTC
j_gene: TRBJ1-2; d_gene: TRBD1; abundance: -; v_gene: TRBV11-2; CDR3aa: CASSIDRAGYTF; CDR3nt: TGTGCCAGCAGCATCGACAGGGCTGGCTACACCTTC
j_gene: TRBJ2-7; d_gene: -; abundance: -; v_gene: TRBV14; CDR3aa: CASSGPGTGYEQYF; CDR3nt: TGTGCCAGCAGCGGACCTGGGACGGGATACGAGCAGTACTTC
j_gene: TRBJ1-2; d_gene: TRBD1; abundance: many; v_gene: TRBV7-2; CDR3aa: CASSLGDRGYGYTF; CDR3nt: TGTGCCAGCAGCTTAGGTGACAGGGGGTATGGCTACACCTTC
j_gene: TRBJ2-3; d_gene: -; abundance: -; v_gene: TRBV19; CDR3aa: CASRIRSTDTQYF; CDR3nt: TGTGCCAGTAGAATAAGGAGTACAGATACGCAGTATTTT
j_gene: TRBJ2-7; d_gene: TRBD2; abundance: -; v_gene: TRBV28; CDR3aa: CASLAGTPREQYF; CDR3nt: TGTGCCAGTCTAGCGGGGACTCCTCGGGAGCAGTACTTC
j_gene: TRBJ1-2; d_gene: -; abundance: -; v_gene: TRBV12-3/TRBV12-4; CDR3aa: CASSFHRVNYGYTF; CDR3nt: TGTGCCAGCAGTTTTCACAGGGTGAACTATGGCTACACCTTC
j_gene: TRBJ2-5; d_gene: -; abundance: many; v_gene: TRBV7-2; CDR3aa: CASSRGFGETQYF; CDR3nt: TGTGCCAGCAGCAGAGGGTTCGGAGAGACCCAGTACTTC
j_gene: TRBJ2-5; d_gene: -; abundance: many; v_gene: TRBV7-2; CDR3aa: CASSLGSSKETQYF; CDR3nt: TGTGCCAGCAGCTTAGGGTCATCTAAAGAGACCCAGTACTTC
j_gene: TRBJ2-7; d_gene: TRBD2; abundance: -; v_gene: TRBV11-2; CDR3aa: CASSYGLAELYEQYF; CDR3nt: TGTGCCAGCAGCTACGGACTAGCGGAACTCTACGAGCAGTACTTC
j_gene: TRBJ1-6; d_gene: -; abundance: many; v_gene: TRBV5-1; CDR3aa: CASSSDGSNSPLHF; CDR3nt: TGCGCCAGCAGCTCCGACGGATCTAATTCACCCCTCCACTTT
j_gene: TRBJ1-6; d_gene: -; abundance: -; v_gene: TRBV2; CDR3aa: CASRRQEHNSPLHF; CDR3nt: TGTGCCAGCAGGCGACAGGAACATAATTCACCCCTCCACTTT
j_gene: TRBJ2-7; d_gene: TRBD1; abundance: many; v_gene: TRBV30; CDR3aa: CAWSYMGTGGYEQYF; CDR3nt: TGTGCCTGGAGTTATATGGGGACAGGGGGCTACGAGCAGTACTTC
j_gene: TRBJ2-7; d_gene: TRBD1; abundance: many; v_gene: TRBV7-2; CDR3aa: CASSTRGQGTYEQYF; CDR3nt: TGTGCCAGCAGCACACGGGGACAGGGAACCTACGAGCAGTACTTC
j_gene: TRBJ1-1; d_gene: -; abundance: -; v_gene: TRBV11-2; CDR3aa: CASSPREISTEAFF; CDR3nt: TGTGCCAGCAGCCCGAGGGAGATTAGCACTGAAGCTTTCTTT
j_gene: TRBJ1-4; d_gene: -; abundance: many; v_gene: TRBV12-3/TRBV12-4; CDR3aa: CASSQTQGWKEKLFF; CDR3nt: TGTGCCAGCAGCCAAACGCAGGGGTGGAAAGAAAAACTGTTTTTT
j_gene: TRBJ2-3; d_gene: -; abundance: -; v_gene: TRBV29-1; CDR3aa: CSVVFGDTQYF; CDR3nt: TGCAGCGTTGTCTTCGGAGATACGCAGTATTTT
j_gene: TRBJ1-2; d_gene: -; abundance: many; v_gene: TRBV6-2/TRBV6-3; CDR3aa: CASMRQTLYGYTF; CDR3nt: TGTGCCAGCATGAGACAGACTCTTTATGGCTACACCTTC
j_gene: TRBJ2-7; d_gene: TRBD2; abundance: many; v_gene: TRBV11-3; CDR3aa: CASSLGGGGTTYEQYF; CDR3nt: TGTGCCAGCAGCTTAGGAGGCGGGGGGACTACCTACGAGCAGTACTTC